This T cell receptor (beta chain) was found in a study of blood T cell repertoires in COVID-19. About the study: COVID-19 samples collected from the United States, Italy and Spain covered acute and convalescent phases. T cells, B-cell-depleted T cells, or PBMCs provided the cDNA or gDNA that served as material.

Deletions cut 6 bases from V and 1 base from J, with 12 bases between. The CDR3 extends over 14 amino acids. Per germline, CDR1 KGHSH and CDR2 LQKENI. The authors' processing: Estimated nucleated cell counts came from reference gene primer amplification. TCRdb's copy holds only in-frame clones and misses some; the assay was immunoSEQ multiplex PCR. V and J calls and clone size are given by that table; D and trimming were obtained from the DNA. In the table there are 200,000 to 300,000 clones, 85% to 90% of which are singletons. The sequence derives from a woman between 40 and 55 years old with acute or convalescent COVID-19. Sequenced input: peripheral blood. V usage is TRBV18 and J usage is TRBJ1-1; TRBD1 might be the D (6 bases). The CDR3 spells CASSPIGGNTEAFF. As DNA, the CDR3 is TGTGCCAGCTCTCCGATAGGGGGGAACACTGAAGCTTTCTTT.